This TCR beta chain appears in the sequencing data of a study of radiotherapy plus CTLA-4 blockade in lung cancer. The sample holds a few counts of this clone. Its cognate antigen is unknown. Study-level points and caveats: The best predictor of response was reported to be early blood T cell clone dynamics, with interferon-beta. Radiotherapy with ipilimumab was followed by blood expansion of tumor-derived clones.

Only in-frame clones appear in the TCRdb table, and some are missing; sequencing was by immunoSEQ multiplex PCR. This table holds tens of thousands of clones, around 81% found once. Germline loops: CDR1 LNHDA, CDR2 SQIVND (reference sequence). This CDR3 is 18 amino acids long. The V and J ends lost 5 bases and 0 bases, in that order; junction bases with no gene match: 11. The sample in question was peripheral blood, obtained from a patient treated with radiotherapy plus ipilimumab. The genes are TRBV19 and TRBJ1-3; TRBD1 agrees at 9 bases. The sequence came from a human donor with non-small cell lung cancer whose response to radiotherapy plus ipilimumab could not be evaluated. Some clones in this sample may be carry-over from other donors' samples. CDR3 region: CASSPRDRVIISGNTIYF. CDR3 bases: TGTGCCAGTAGTCCCCGGGACAGGGTCATTATCTCTGGAAACACCATATATTTT.